The 29 T cell receptor beta chains below were found in one sample sequenced in a study of blood T cell repertoires in COVID-19 (dated by TCRdb to the early 2020s). The library relied on the immunoSEQ multiplex PCR assay. The table was pulled from immuneACCESS by TCRdb, which kept in-frame rearrangements only. Such tables lose some clones; where checked, under half of the loss comes from unresolved V genes, and the rest has no known cause. In all, the sample holds roughly 290,000 clones, and around 85% of those were seen once. The ten largest make up 2% to 2.5% of the sample. Sequencing used peripheral blood. The source of these receptors is a woman aged 25 to 39 who had recovered from COVID-19.

This clone came up a few times. This rearrangement joins TRBV28 to TRBJ2-7; tentative D call: TRBD1 (6 bases). Deletions cut 5 bases from V and 0 bases from J, with 14 bases between. CDR1 is MDHEN, CDR2 SYDVKM, per germline. The CDR3 extends over 15 amino acids. The CDR3 sequence: CASSHRDRSSYEQYF. The CDR3 coding sequence is TGTGCCAGCAGTCACAGGGACCGATCCTCCTACGAGCAGTACTTC.

This chain uses TRBV2 with TRBJ2-5; unclear D gene. Germline CDR1 SNHLY, CDR2 FYNNEI. The CDR3 consists of 15 residues. Trimming took 0 bases from V and 4 from J, leaving 12 bases between them. CDR3 in amino acids: CASSEAIYSGETQYF. The CDR3 nucleotides are TGTGCCAGCAGTGAAGCTATTTACTCGGGAGAGACCCAGTACTTC.

The rearrangement links TRBV28 to TRBJ2-3; 11 positions match TRBD2. CDR3 length: 16 residues. CDR1 and CDR2 (germline): MDHEN, SYDVKM. The ends lost 6 bases at V and 5 bases at J; junction bases unmatched: 10. The CDR3 region is CASSAPGLAGRDTQYF. CDR3 DNA sequence: TGTGCCAGCAGCGCGCCCGGACTAGCGGGTCGAGATACGCAGTATTTT.

This clone has only a few counts. The rearrangement uses TRBV7-9 and TRBJ2-3; 10 bases line up with TRBD2. This CDR3 spans 17 amino acids. Per the germline V gene, CDR1 is SEHNR and CDR2 is FQNEAQ (reference sequence). V gave up 2 bases and J gave up 4 bases; unmatched junction bases: 9. CDR3 residues: CASSLRGGLAGADTQYF. The CDR3 DNA reads as TGTGCCAGCAGCTTAAGAGGAGGGCTAGCGGGAGCAGATACGCAGTATTTT.

CDR3 region: CASSLAASGGVETQYF. Here the CDR3 DNA reads TGCGCCAGCAGCTTGGCCGCTAGCGGGGGAGTAGAGACCCAGTACTTC. The chain is built from TRBV5-1 and TRBJ2-5; TRBD2 matches at 10 bases. Losses at the gene ends were 0 bases for V and 4 bases for J; bases not matched to a gene: 6. The CDR3 spans 16 residues. Germline V gene lookup returns CDR1 SGHRS and CDR2 YFSETQ.

The chain combines TRBV19 with TRBJ2-1, with TRBD2 matching over 9 bases. V shed 1 base, J shed 7 bases, and the junction held 8 bases outside the gene matches. The CDR3 totals 16 residues. Germline loops: CDR1 LNHDA, CDR2 SQIVND (reference sequence). The CDR3 DNA sequence: TGTGCCAGTAGTATAGGCGTAGCGGGAGCGGAAAATGAGCAGTTCTTC. This gives the protein CASSIGVAGAENEQFF.

This rearrangement joins TRBV4-3 to TRBJ2-1; 11 bases align to TRBD2. Losses at the gene ends were 3 bases for V and 6 bases for J; bases not matched to a gene: 7. The CDR3 spans 16 residues. Looked up from germline, CDR1 is LGHNA and CDR2 is YSLEER. Here the CDR3 DNA reads TGCGCCAGCAGCCAGGGAACTAGCGGGAGAACCAATGAGCAGTTCTTC. This gives the protein CASSQGTSGRTNEQFF.

The chain is built from TRBV25-1 and TRBJ2-1; 8 positions agree with TRBD2. The CDR3 is 17 residues long. V was clipped by 6 bases and J by 9 bases; unmatched bases: 19. Germline CDR1 is MGHDK and CDR2 is SYGVNS. The CDR3 protein is CASSLQPGGLVVSEQFF. The CDR3 bases are TGTGCCAGCAGCCTCCAACCGGGAGGGTTGGTAGTGAGTGAGCAGTTCTTC. Using reference TRBV25-1 and TRBJ2-1 for the parts outside the CDR3, the full variable domain is EADIYQTPRYLVIGTGKKITLECSQTMGHDKMYWYQQDPGMELHLIHYSYGVNSTEKGDLSSESTVSRIRTEHFPLTLESARPSHTSQYLCASSLQPGGLVVSEQFFGPGTRLTVL.

This chain connects TRBV13 to TRBJ2-5; 7 nucleotides line up with TRBD1. The CDR3 is 15 amino acids. With 2 bases clipped from V and 2 bases from J, the junction kept 5 bases outside the gene matches. Germline V gene data show CDR1 as PRHDT and CDR2 as FYEKMQ (reference sequence). The CDR3 coding sequence is TGTGCCAGCAGCTTACCGGGACAGAAGCAAGAGACCCAGTACTTC. Protein product: CASSLPGQKQETQYF.

Only a few counts were recorded for this clone. V gene TRBV25-1 combines with J gene TRBJ1-1; a weak D match, TRBD1 (6 bases). Per germline, CDR1 MGHDK and CDR2 SYGVNS. The V end was cut by 7 bases, the J end by 3 bases, with 21 bases between. The CDR3 length is 16 residues. DNA of the CDR3: TGTGCCAGCATCCCCCCCGAGGGGGTAAAAGACACTGAAGCTTTCTTT. Residues: CASIPPEGVKDTEAFF. Variable domain in full (rest from reference TRBV25-1 and TRBJ1-1): EADIYQTPRYLVIGTGKKITLECSQTMGHDKMYWYQQDPGMELHLIHYSYGVNSTEKGDLSSESTVSRIRTEHFPLTLESARPSHTSQYLCASIPPEGVKDTEAFFGQGTRLTVV.

This clone was seen a handful of times. This sequence joins TRBV4-2 and TRBJ1-1; 7 bases align to TRBD1. V gave up 4 bases and J gave up 8 bases; unmatched junction bases: 7. CDR1 is LGHNA and CDR2 is YNFKEQ in the germline V gene. The CDR3 length is 13 residues. The CDR3 here is CASSLGTAGEAFF. In nucleotides, the CDR3 is TGTGCCAGCAGCCTAGGGACAGCCGGAGAAGCTTTCTTT.

The chain employs TRBV4-2 and TRBJ2-1, with TRBD1 identical over 7 bases. The V gene's germline CDR1 is LGHNA and CDR2 YNFKEQ. The V and J ends lost 8 bases and 3 bases, in that order; junction bases with no gene match: 7. CDR3 length: 14 residues. DNA of the CDR3: TGTGCCAGCGGGGACGGGACAGACTACAATGAGCAGTTCTTC. Translating gives CASGDGTDYNEQFF.

The V and J genes are TRBV6-2 or TRBV6-3 and TRBJ2-1, with D perhaps TRBD2 (5 bases). With 7 bases removed from V and 6 bases from J, the gap between germline ends came to 22 bases. The germline CDR1 and CDR2 sequences are MNHEY and SVGEGT. This CDR3 comprises 16 residues. In DNA form, the CDR3 reads TGTGCCAGCACCCCCTATTTGGGTAGCGTAGTCAATGAGCAGTTCTTC. As protein: CASTPYLGSVVNEQFF.

V is TRBV19 and J is TRBJ2-6; D may be TRBD2 (6 bases). V was trimmed by 3 bases and J by 4 bases, leaving 10 bases between them. The CDR3 spans 15 residues. Germline V lookup: CDR1 LNHDA, CDR2 SQIVND (reference sequence). In nucleotides, the CDR3 is TGTGCCAGTAGTATTTGGGAGGCGGGGGCCAACGTCCTGACTTTC. This codes for CASSIWEAGANVLTF.

CDR3 DNA sequence: TGTGCCAGCAGCTCAAACCCGACAGGGGGCGGGGAGACCCAGTACTTC. This translates into CASSSNPTGGGETQYF. The chain links TRBV5-4 to TRBJ2-5, with 10 nucleotides matching TRBD1. With 3 bases clipped from V and 5 bases from J, the junction kept 10 bases outside the gene matches. The CDR3 has 16 residues. Germline CDR1 reads SGHNT; CDR2 reads YYREEE (reference sequence).

The DNA for the CDR3 is TGTGCCAGCAGCGCGACAGGGGAAGGGACCTACGAGCAGTACTTC. Translating gives CASSATGEGTYEQYF. The rearrangement links TRBV27 to TRBJ2-7; 8 bases are shared with TRBD1. V lost 6 bases and J lost 2; bases outside the gene matches: 9. Looked up from germline, CDR1 is MNHEY and CDR2 is SMNVEV (reference sequence). The CDR3 runs 15 residues.

The V gene is TRBV13, the J gene TRBJ2-3; no reliable D call. Germline CDR1 PRHDT, CDR2 FYEKMQ (reference sequence). This CDR3 region has 13 residues. Trimming pared 4 bases from V and 0 bases from J, leaving 5 bases between. The CDR3 is CASSWSSTDTQYF. CDR3 coding DNA: TGTGCCAGCAGCTGGAGTAGCACAGATACGCAGTATTTT. The full variable domain, completed using reference TRBV13 and TRBJ2-3, is AAGVIQSPRHLIKEKRETATLKCYPIPRHDTVYWYQQGPGQDPQFLISFYEKMQSDKGSIPDRFSAQQFSDYHSELNMSSLELGDSALYFCASSWSSTDTQYFGPGTRLTVL.

The chain uses TRBV12-3 or TRBV12-4 and TRBJ1-5; D remains ambiguous. This CDR3 has 12 residues. V gave up 4 bases and J gave up 5 bases, with 6 bases separating them. In DNA form, the CDR3 reads TGTGCCAGCAGTTCTAGTTATCAGCCCCAGCATTTT. It specifies CASSSSYQPQHF.

The gene calls are TRBV5-1 and TRBJ1-3; D is ambiguous. Per the germline V gene, CDR1 is SGHRS and CDR2 is YFSETQ. V lost 0 bases and J 3 bases, leaving 13 bases between the germline ends. CDR3 length: 16 amino acids. Here the CDR3 reads CASSLGQRIGGNTIYF. The CDR3 region has the DNA TGCGCCAGCAGCTTGGGACAACGTATTGGTGGAAACACCATATATTTT.

Here the CDR3 reads CAWTTGAGNTEAFF. The CDR3 nucleotides read TGTGCCTGGACTACAGGGGCGGGGAACACTGAAGCTTTCTTT. The chain recombines TRBV30 with TRBJ1-1; TRBD1 agrees at 7 bases. Germline assignment: CDR1 GTSNPN and CDR2 SVGIG (reference sequence). Unmatched junction bases numbered 6, after V lost 4 bases and J lost 1 base. This CDR3 is built from 14 residues. The variable domain in full, completed from reference TRBV30 and TRBJ1-1, reads SQTIHQWPATLVQPVGSPLSLECTVEGTSNPNLYWYRQAAGRGLQLLFYSVGIGQISSEVPQNLSASRPQDRQFILSSKKLLLSDSGFYLCAWTTGAGNTEAFFGQGTRLTVV.

The rearrangement uses TRBV18 and TRBJ2-7; the D gene is possibly TRBD1 (6 bases). Germline V gene data show CDR1 as KGHSH and CDR2 as LQKENI. Trimming pared 5 bases from V and 6 bases from J, leaving 14 bases between. There are 13 residues in the CDR3. The CDR3 loop is CASSTDSEGEQYF. As DNA, the CDR3 is TGTGCCAGCTCAACGGACAGTGAGGGCGAGCAGTACTTC.

This chain links TRBV2 with TRBJ2-7; D gene ambiguous. This CDR3 spans 11 amino acids. Between the trimmed V and J ends, which lost 8 bases and 4 bases, there was a span of 9 bases. Germline lookup yields CDR1 SNHLY and CDR2 FYNNEI. Written as DNA, the CDR3 is TGTGCCAGCGGAAACAGTTACGAGCAGTACTTC. This encodes CASGNSYEQYF.

The CDR3 protein is CASRTVVQETQYF. DNA for the CDR3: TGCGCCAGCAGAACAGTGGTACAAGAGACCCAGTACTTC. V is TRBV5-1 and J is TRBJ2-5; D remains unclear. Trimming took 5 bases from V and 2 from J, leaving 10 bases between them. Germline CDR1 and CDR2: SGHRS and YFSETQ. The CDR3 runs 13 residues.

The chain combines TRBV10-2 with TRBJ2-2, with 13 bases fitting TRBD2. The germline CDR1 and CDR2 sequences are WSHSY and SAAADI. The V segment lost 8 bases and the J segment 6 bases; nucleotides outside the gene matches: 3. CDR3 length: 14 residues. The CDR3 DNA is TGCGCCAGCCGGACTAGCGGGGGAGCCGGGGAGCTGTTTTTT. It yields the protein CASRTSGGAGELFF.

The CDR3 here is CASSSVSGNTEAFF. In DNA, the CDR3 is TGTGCCAGCAGCTCCGTCTCGGGGAACACTGAAGCTTTCTTT. The chain recombines TRBV11-2 with TRBJ1-1; D is uncertain. Looked up from germline, CDR1 is SGHAT and CDR2 is FQNNGV. Trimming cost V 4 bases and J 1 base, with 10 bases left between them. CDR3 length: 14 amino acids.

This clone was found a few times. The rearrangement joins TRBV28 to TRBJ2-1; the match to TRBD2 covers 13 bases. This CDR3 has 17 residues. Germline V gene sequence: CDR1 MDHEN, CDR2 SYDVKM. V shed 6 bases, J shed 6 bases, and the junction held 11 bases outside the gene matches. CDR3 DNA sequence: TGTGCCAGCAGCCAAGGACTAGCGGGAGTCTTGGGCAATGAGCAGTTCTTC. It yields the protein CASSQGLAGVLGNEQFF.

Here the CDR3 DNA reads TGTGCCAGCAGTTCCGAGTTCAGGGGTCGACAGCCCCAGCATTTT. It specifies CASSSEFRGRQPQHF. The chain recombines TRBV2 with TRBJ1-5; D is perhaps TRBD1 (6 bases). Trimming took off 5 bases at V and 7 bases at J, with 18 bases between the two ends. The CDR3 runs 15 residues. Germline CDR1 reads SNHLY; CDR2 reads FYNNEI.

The chain has TRBV27 and TRBJ2-1; 13 positions agree with TRBD2. V shed 5 bases and J 9 bases; nucleotides not matched to a gene: 4. Looked up from germline, CDR1 is MNHEY and CDR2 is SMNVEV (reference sequence). The CDR3 has 14 amino acids. The CDR3 DNA sequence: TGTGCCAGCAGTCCGGGACTAGCGGGAAGTGAGCAGTTCTTC. This encodes CASSPGLAGSEQFF.

The rearrangement links TRBV6-5 to TRBJ1-2; TRBD1 agrees at 7 bases. Losses at the gene ends were 5 bases for V and 14 bases for J; bases not matched to a gene: 11. The CDR3 extends over 12 amino acids. Looked up from germline, CDR1 is MNHEY and CDR2 is SVGAGI. The CDR3 DNA is TGTGCCAGCAGTAAAACCGGGACAGTAATGACCTTC. This sequence encodes CASSKTGTVMTF.